Sequencing of this T cell receptor (beta chain) was carried out in a study of graft-versus-host responses after intestinal transplantation. Study context: Recipients had multivisceral, liver-intestinal, or isolated intestinal transplants. Broader study findings: Peak circulating GvH clone levels were associated with early post-transplant HvG declines. The marrow of recipients harbored GvH clones, and ileum or blood showed some of them first. Where graft-donor T cell macrochimerism was present, patients had high graft-versus-host to host-versus-graft clonal ratios in allografts.

Sequencing used immunoSEQ multiplex PCR; TCRdb keeps in-frame clones, though not all of them. This sample carries 90,000 to 120,000 clones, around 90% of them seen once, and the ten largest clones take less than 0.85%. Points on this clone: Its antigen remains unknown.

The germline V and J ends were trimmed by 0 bases and 4 bases, with 17 bases remaining between them. Germline CDR1 ENHRY, CDR2 SYGVKD. CDR3 length: 17 amino acids. The starting material was unstimulated CD4+ T cells sorted from spleen or lymph node cells, obtained before transplant. The receptor was isolated from a human donor who was the organ donor for an intestinal transplant. The chain recombines TRBV10-3 with TRBJ2-3; possibly TRBD2 for D (6 bases). CDR3 nucleotide sequence: TGTGCCATCAGTGAGTCTTTCGGGAGAAGACAAGCAGATACGCAGTATTTT. Translating gives CAISESFGRRQADTQYF.